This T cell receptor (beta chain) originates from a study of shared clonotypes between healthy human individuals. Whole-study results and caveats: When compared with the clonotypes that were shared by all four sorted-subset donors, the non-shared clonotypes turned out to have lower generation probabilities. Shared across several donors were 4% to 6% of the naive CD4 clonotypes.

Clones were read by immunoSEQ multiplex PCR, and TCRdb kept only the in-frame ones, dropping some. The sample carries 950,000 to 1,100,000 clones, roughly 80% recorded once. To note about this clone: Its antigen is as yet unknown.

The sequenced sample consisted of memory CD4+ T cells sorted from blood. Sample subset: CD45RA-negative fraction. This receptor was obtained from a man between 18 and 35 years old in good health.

The CDR3 DNA is TGTGCCATCAGTGCAGGGCAGGGGGCTGGGAACACTGAAGCTTTCTTT. It is translated as CAISAGQGAGNTEAFF. The chain carries TRBV10-3 and TRBJ1-1; 8 bases align to TRBD1. In germline, CDR1 is ENHRY, CDR2 SYGVKD. With 4 bases clipped from V and 1 base from J, the junction kept 8 bases outside the gene matches. This CDR3 is 16 amino acids long.